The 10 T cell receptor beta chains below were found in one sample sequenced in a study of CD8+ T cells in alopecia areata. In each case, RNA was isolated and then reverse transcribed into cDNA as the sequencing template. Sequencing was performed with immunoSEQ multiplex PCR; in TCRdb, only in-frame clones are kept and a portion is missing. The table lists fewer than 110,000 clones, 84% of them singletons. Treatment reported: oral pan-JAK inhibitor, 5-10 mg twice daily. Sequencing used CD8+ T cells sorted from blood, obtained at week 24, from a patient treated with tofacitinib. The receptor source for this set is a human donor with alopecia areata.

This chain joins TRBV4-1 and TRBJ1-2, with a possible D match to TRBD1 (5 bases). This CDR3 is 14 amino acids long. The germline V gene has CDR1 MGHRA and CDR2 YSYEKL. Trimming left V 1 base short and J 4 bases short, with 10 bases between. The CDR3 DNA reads TGCGCCAGCAGCCAAGCGGGGCCGAGCTATGGCTACACCTTC. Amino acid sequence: CASSQAGPSYGYTF.

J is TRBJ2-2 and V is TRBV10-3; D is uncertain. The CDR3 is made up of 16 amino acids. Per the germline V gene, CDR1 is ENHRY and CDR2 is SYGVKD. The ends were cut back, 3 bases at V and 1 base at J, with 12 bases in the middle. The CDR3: CAISDVAYMNTGELFF. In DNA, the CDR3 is TGTGCCATCAGTGACGTCGCGTATATGAACACCGGGGAGCTGTTTTTT.

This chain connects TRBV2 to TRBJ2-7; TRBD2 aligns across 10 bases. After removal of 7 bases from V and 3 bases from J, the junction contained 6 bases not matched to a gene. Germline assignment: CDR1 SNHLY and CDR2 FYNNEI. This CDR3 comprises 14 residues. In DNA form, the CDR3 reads TGTGCCAGCAACCTAGCGGGGGTCAGCTACGAGCAGTACTTC. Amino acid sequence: CASNLAGVSYEQYF.

CDR3 region: CSVPGQGSYGYTF. The CDR3 region has the DNA TGCAGCGTTCCGGGGCAGGGGAGCTATGGCTACACCTTC. V gene TRBV29-1 combines with J gene TRBJ1-2; a possible D gene is TRBD1 (6 bases). CDR1 is SQVTM and CDR2 is ANQGSEA in the germline V gene. CDR3 size: 13 residues. With 5 bases removed from V and 4 bases from J, the gap between germline ends came to 14 bases. Using reference TRBV29-1 and TRBJ1-2 for the parts outside the CDR3, the full variable domain is SAVISQKPSRDICQRGTSLTIQCQVDSQVTMMFWYRQQPGQSLTLIATANQGSEATYESGFVIDKFPISRPNLTFSTLTVSNMSPEDSSIYLCSVPGQGSYGYTFGSGTRLTVV.

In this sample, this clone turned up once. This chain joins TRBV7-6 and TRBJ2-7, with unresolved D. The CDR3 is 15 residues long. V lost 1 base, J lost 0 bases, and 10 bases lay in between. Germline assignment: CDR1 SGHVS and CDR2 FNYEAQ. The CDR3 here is CASSLGPSFSYEQYF. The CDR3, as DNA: TGTGCCAGCAGCTTAGGACCCAGCTTCTCCTACGAGCAGTACTTC.

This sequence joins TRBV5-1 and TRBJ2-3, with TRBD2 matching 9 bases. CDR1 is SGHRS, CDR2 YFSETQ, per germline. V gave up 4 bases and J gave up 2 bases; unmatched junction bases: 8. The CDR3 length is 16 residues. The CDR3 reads CASSTQAGGNTDTQYF. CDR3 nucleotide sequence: TGCGCCAGCAGCACCCAAGCGGGGGGTAACACAGATACGCAGTATTTT.

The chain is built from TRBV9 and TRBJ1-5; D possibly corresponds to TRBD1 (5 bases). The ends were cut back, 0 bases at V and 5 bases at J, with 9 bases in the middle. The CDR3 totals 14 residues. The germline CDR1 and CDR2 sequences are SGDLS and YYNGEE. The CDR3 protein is CASSVGGAHQPQHF. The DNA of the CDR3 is TGTGCCAGCAGCGTAGGAGGGGCGCATCAGCCCCAGCATTTT.

The CDR3 DNA sequence: TGTGCCAGCAGTGAATGGGCAGAAAACACCGGGGAGCTGTTTTTT. Its protein product is CASSEWAENTGELFF. This chain connects TRBV2 to TRBJ2-2; no clear D gene. The length of the CDR3 is 15 residues. The V gene lost 2 bases and the J gene lost 2 bases, with 9 bases spanning the gap. CDR1 and CDR2 (germline): SNHLY, FYNNEI.

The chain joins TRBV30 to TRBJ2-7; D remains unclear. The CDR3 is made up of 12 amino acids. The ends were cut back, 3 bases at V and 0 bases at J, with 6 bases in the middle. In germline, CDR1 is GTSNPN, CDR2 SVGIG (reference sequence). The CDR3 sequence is CAWRRSSYEQYF. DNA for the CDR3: TGTGCCTGGAGACGGAGCTCCTACGAGCAGTACTTC.

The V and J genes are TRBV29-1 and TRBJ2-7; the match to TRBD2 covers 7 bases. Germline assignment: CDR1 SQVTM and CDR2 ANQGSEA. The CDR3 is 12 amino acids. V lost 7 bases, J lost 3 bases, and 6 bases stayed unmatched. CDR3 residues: CSAGGGIYEQYF. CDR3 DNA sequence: TGCAGCGCCGGCGGGGGAATCTACGAGCAGTACTTC.